Sequencing of this T cell receptor (beta chain) was carried out in a study of cytomegalovirus exposure and HLA in healthy donors. This CDR3 spans 14 amino acids. V lost 4 bases and J lost 8; bases outside the gene matches: 5. Germline lookup yields CDR1 LGHNA and CDR2 YSLEER. The primer mix had 60 Vbeta and 13 Jbeta primers. Sequencing used immunoSEQ multiplex PCR; TCRdb keeps in-frame clones, though not all of them. In the table there are some 120,000 clones, over 75% of which are singletons. The source of this sequence is a man aged 35-49 years in good health and CMV-seropositive. This chain connects TRBV4-3 to TRBJ1-6; the match to TRBD1 covers 7 bases. Sequences were obtained from PBMCs. CDR3 coding DNA: TGCGCCAGCAGCCCCGACAGGGAGTATTCACCCCTCCACTTT. Translated, it gives CASSPDREYSPLHF.